Shown below are 11 T cell receptor beta chains from a single sample sequenced in a study of blood T cell repertoires in COVID-19. Method: immunoSEQ multiplex PCR; TCRdb's copy keeps in-frame clones and lacks some. The table has 300,000 to 400,000 clones, about 90% seen once. Sample: peripheral blood. These receptors originate from a woman between 18 and 29 years old who had recovered from COVID-19.

The J gene is TRBJ2-5, the V gene TRBV14; perhaps TRBD1 as D (6 bases). Trimming stripped 4 bases from V and 4 bases from J, with 13 bases between. CDR1 and CDR2 (germline): SGHDN, FVKESK. This CDR3 region has 14 residues. The CDR3 reads CASSRTGSGETQYF. CDR3 nucleotide sequence: TGTGCCAGCAGCCGCACAGGGTCCGGAGAGACCCAGTACTTC.

The J gene is TRBJ1-5, the V gene TRBV7-8, with a tentative D call TRBD1 (5 bases). This CDR3 is 13 amino acids long. The germline V and J ends were trimmed by 5 bases and 6 bases, with 11 bases remaining between them. Germline-derived CDR1 and CDR2 are SGHVS and FQNEAQ. The CDR3 DNA reads as TGTGCCAGCAGCCCCGACAGTACTCAGCCCCAGCATTTT. Residues: CASSPDSTQPQHF.

The gene calls are TRBV20-1 and TRBJ2-3; D may be TRBD2 (6 bases). V lost 3 bases, J lost 2 bases, and 18 bases lay in between. This CDR3 is 16 amino acids long. Germline values: CDR1 DFQATT, CDR2 SNEGSKA (reference sequence). The CDR3 is CSASSARDSNTDTQYF. CDR3 in DNA: TGCAGTGCTAGTAGTGCCCGGGACTCAAACACAGATACGCAGTATTTT.

The rearrangement links TRBV2 to TRBJ2-2; 14 bases are a match to TRBD2. J gave up 5 bases and V 4 bases, and 9 bases lay outside the gene matches. This CDR3 has 18 residues. Germline assignment: CDR1 SNHLY and CDR2 FYNNEI. This CDR3 is CASSAEGLAGVKTGELFF. The CDR3 DNA reads as TGTGCCAGCAGTGCTGAGGGACTAGCGGGAGTAAAAACCGGGGAGCTGTTTTTT.

The chain joins TRBV3-1 (or the pseudogene TRBV3-2) to TRBJ1-2; the match to TRBD1 covers 10 bases. With V trimmed by 2 bases and J by 8 bases, 8 bases remained unmatched. The CDR3 has 15 residues. Germline V gene data show CDR1 as LGHDT and CDR2 as YNNKEL (reference sequence). The CDR3 region is CASSQPGTGASGYTF. CDR3 in DNA: TGTGCCAGCAGCCAACCCGGGACAGGGGCGTCCGGCTACACCTTC.

The rearrangement links TRBV11-2 to TRBJ1-1, with a possible D match to TRBD1 (6 bases). CDR1 and CDR2 from the germline V gene are SGHAT and FQNNGV. Trimming stripped 5 bases from V and 0 bases from J, with 13 bases between. This CDR3 spans 15 amino acids. CDR3 region: CASSIYRELNTEAFF. CDR3 sequence (DNA): TGTGCCAGCAGCATCTACAGGGAGTTGAACACTGAAGCTTTCTTT.

V usage is TRBV28 and J usage is TRBJ1-5; 9 nucleotides align to TRBD1. The length of the CDR3 is 15 residues. The J segment lost 5 bases and the V segment lost 6 bases, leaving 8 bases of the junction unmatched. Germline CDR1 is MDHEN and CDR2 is SYDVKM. CDR3 nucleotides: TGTGCCAGCAGGCGCCGGGACAGGGAGGATCAGCCCCAGCATTTT. Protein: CASRRRDREDQPQHF.

The chain links TRBV4-1 to TRBJ1-6; D remains ambiguous. This CDR3 contains 15 residues. Looked up from germline, CDR1 is MGHRA and CDR2 is YSYEKL. V gave up 1 base and J gave up 8 bases, with 12 bases separating them. CDR3 amino acids: CASSQVRGTHSPLHF. CDR3 bases: TGCGCCAGCAGCCAAGTTCGAGGCACGCATTCACCCCTCCACTTT.

This clone came up once. The genes are TRBV7-2 and TRBJ1-1, with 7 bases identical to TRBD1. Germline trimming cut 5 bases from V and 1 base from J; bases unmatched to any gene: 4. This CDR3 comprises 14 residues. Germline V lookup: CDR1 SGHTA, CDR2 FQGNSA. CDR3 protein: CASSIDRENTEAFF. Written as DNA, the CDR3 is TGTGCCAGCAGCATCGACAGGGAGAACACTGAAGCTTTCTTT.

V gene TRBV24-1 combines with J gene TRBJ2-1, with 10 nucleotides matching TRBD2. The CDR3 consists of 16 residues. Trimming cost V 1 base and J 8 bases; bases outside gene matches: 7. Germline CDR1 and CDR2: KGHDR and SFDVKD. The chain's CDR3 is CATSDFPSGSKDEQFF. The CDR3 coding sequence is TGTGCCACCAGTGATTTCCCTAGCGGGAGTAAGGATGAGCAGTTCTTC.

The chain couples TRBV5-8 to TRBJ1-1, with 10 positions matching TRBD1. Trimming removed 5 bases from V and 5 bases from J; junction bases left unmatched: 6. Germline CDR1 SGHTS, CDR2 YDEGEE. There are 14 residues in the CDR3. The CDR3 sequence is CASRRQGAGTEAFF. The CDR3 region has the DNA TGTGCCAGCAGGAGACAGGGGGCTGGGACTGAAGCTTTCTTT.